One sample yielded the 25 T cell receptor beta chains listed below, sequenced in a study of blood T cells in healthy people across ages. Then a second PCR, running roughly 7 to 11 cycles, was carried out with a sample-barcoded 5' primer and a J-beta primer mix. TCRdb called the 5' RACE reads again in MiXCR, with one record for every CDR3 protein. Found here are over a million distinct CDR3 sequences, almost 25% of them singletons; the top ten hold 0.65% to 0.95%. In addition, the sample was reused for a study of T cells of mothers and their children.

The sequenced sample consisted of blood. These TCRs come from a girl aged 2 to 10 in good health.

V and J are TRBV4-3 and TRBJ2-5; TRBD2 might be the D (5 bases). The J call may not be correct, given that the DNA end is closer to TRBJ2-7. Germline CDR1 LGHNA, CDR2 YSLEER. The CDR3 is made up of 14 amino acids. CDR3 loop: CASSHTGVTYEQYF. CDR3 nucleotide sequence: TGCGCCAGCAGCCACACCGGGGTTACCTACGAGCAGTACTTC.

V and J are TRBV14 and TRBJ2-7, with D hard to call. The V gene's germline CDR1 is SGHDN and CDR2 FVKESK. Trimming left V 3 bases short and J 2 bases short, with 11 bases between. This CDR3 has 14 residues. The CDR3 sequence is CASSQRQATYEQYF. The CDR3 DNA sequence: TGTGCCAGCAGCCAGCGCCAGGCCACCTACGAGCAGTACTTC.

This clonotype was detected a few times. This chain joins TRBV3-1 and TRBJ1-5, with 9 bases that match TRBD1. This CDR3 contains 14 residues. The V gene's germline CDR1 is LGHDT and CDR2 YNNKEL (reference sequence). V gave up 5 bases and J gave up 7 bases; unmatched junction bases: 6. CDR3 coding DNA: TGTGCCAGCAGCAAACAGGGGGCTGGACAGCCCCAGCATTTT. Translated: CASSKQGAGQPQHF.

This clonotype was seen more than once but under ten times. The junction and the germline gene differ at one end; a read error may be behind it. The chain is built from TRBV5-1 and TRBJ2-1; the D gene is possibly TRBD2 (6 bases). CDR3 length equals 14 residues. From germline, CDR1 is SGHRS and CDR2 YFSETQ. The CDR3 protein is CAGSLGLSGDEQFF. The CDR3 DNA is TGCGCCGGCAGCTTGGGCCTGTCGGGAGATGAGCAGTTCTTC.

This clonotype has only a few counts. The chain recombines TRBV12-3 or TRBV12-4 with TRBJ2-7, with a possible D match to TRBD1 (6 bases). This CDR3 region has 14 residues. V lost 6 bases and J 6 bases, leaving 18 bases between the germline ends. This chain's CDR3 is CASSSTGRSSEQYF. For the CDR3, the DNA is TGTGCCAGCAGCTCGACAGGACGTTCAAGCGAGCAGTACTTC.

This clonotype was detected a few times. The chain couples TRBV9 to TRBJ2-1; D remains unclear. The germline V gene encodes CDR1 SGDLS and CDR2 YYNGEE. Deletions cut 1 base from V and 15 bases from J, with 17 bases between. The CDR3 spans 13 residues. CDR3 DNA sequence: TGTGCCAGCAGCGTAACCGTACGGAAAGGGCTGTTCTTC. Protein: CASSVTVRKGLFF.

This clonotype was seen more than once but under ten times. This chain joins TRBV10-3 and TRBJ2-7; TRBD1 agrees at 10 bases. There are 14 residues in the CDR3. V lost 4 bases and J lost 3; bases outside the gene matches: 3. Germline values: CDR1 ENHRY, CDR2 SYGVKD. CDR3 region: CAISGGTGDYEQYF. The CDR3, as DNA: TGTGCCATCAGTGGGGGGACAGGGGACTACGAGCAGTACTTC.

The chain has TRBV7-2 and TRBJ2-5; tentative D call: TRBD2 (6 bases). Germline assignment: CDR1 SGHTA and CDR2 FQGNSA. CDR3 length equals 16 residues. V was cut by 2 bases and J by 5 bases, with 18 bases left in between. The DNA for the CDR3 is TGTGCCAGCAGCTTATGGGGAATGGCGGCGGGGGAGACCCAGTACTTC. Translation gives CASSLWGMAAGETQYF. The full variable domain, rest sourced from reference TRBV7-2 and TRBJ2-5, is GAGVSQSPSNKVTEKGKDVELRCDPISGHTALYWYRQSLGQGLEFLIYFQGNSAPDKSGLPSDRFSAERTGGSVSTLTIQRTQQEDSAVYLCASSLWGMAAGETQYFGPGTRLLVL.

This clonotype was seen a few times. V usage is TRBV28 and J usage is TRBJ2-3; 9 bases align to TRBD2. V shed 5 bases, J shed 1 base, and the junction held 10 bases outside the gene matches. CDR3 length: 17 residues. From germline, CDR1 is MDHEN and CDR2 SYDVKM. The DNA of the CDR3 is TGTGCCAGCAGTCTCAATCTAGCGGGGATAGGCACAGATACGCAGTATTTT. Its protein is CASSLNLAGIGTDTQYF.

The chain joins TRBV20-1 to TRBJ2-5, with 7 bases fitting TRBD2. The better agreement between TRBJ2-7 and the DNA end casts doubt on the J call. CDR1 is DFQATT and CDR2 is SNEGSKA in the germline V gene (reference sequence). The CDR3 runs 13 residues. The CDR3 nucleotides are TGCAGTGCTAGAGCGGCTAGCGGCTACGAGCAGTACTTC. This encodes CSARAASGYEQYF.

The chain links TRBV20-1 to TRBJ2-1; 9 bases agree with TRBD1. V shed 6 bases and J 0 bases; nucleotides not matched to a gene: 9. The CDR3 is made up of 16 amino acids. Germline values: CDR1 DFQATT, CDR2 SNEGSKA (reference sequence). The CDR3 DNA is TGCAGTGCCATCGGCCGGGACAGGGTCTCCTACAATGAGCAGTTCTTC. It yields the protein CSAIGRDRVSYNEQFF.

This clonotype was counted only a few times. The rearrangement joins TRBV4-2 to TRBJ2-5, with no clear D. Trimming left V 0 bases short and J 5 bases short, with 7 bases between. Germline CDR1 reads LGHNA; CDR2 reads YNFKEQ. CDR3 length: 13 residues. The CDR3 is CASSQDNGETQYF. The CDR3 bases are TGTGCCAGCAGCCAAGATAACGGGGAGACCCAGTACTTC.

This chain links TRBV20-1 with TRBJ1-1; D is perhaps TRBD1 (6 bases). The CDR3 extends over 12 amino acids. Trimming took 3 bases from V and 6 from J, leaving 11 bases between them. In germline, CDR1 is DFQATT, CDR2 SNEGSKA (reference sequence). CDR3 nucleotides: TGCAGTGCTAGTCAGGGGTTGGCTGAAGCTTTCTTT. Its translation is CSASQGLAEAFF.

The chain couples TRBV29-1 to TRBJ2-3; D is possibly TRBD2 (5 bases). This CDR3 region has 16 residues. Trimming shortened V by 0 bases and J by 3 bases, and 16 bases separated the two germline ends. CDR1 SQVTM and CDR2 ANQGSEA come from the germline V gene. The CDR3 sequence is CSVEDWRSPGTDTQYF. The CDR3 DNA reads as TGCAGCGTTGAAGATTGGCGCTCCCCGGGGACAGATACGCAGTATTTT.

This clonotype turned up a few times. This rearrangement joins TRBV28 to TRBJ1-4, with D tentatively TRBD1 (6 bases). Trimming left V 6 bases short and J 7 bases short, with 15 bases between. The germline gives CDR1 MDHEN, CDR2 SYDVKM. The CDR3 spans 14 residues. The DNA of the CDR3 is TGTGCCAGCAGCCCCCCGGGACAAACTGAAAAACTGTTTTTT. Residues: CASSPPGQTEKLFF. Looking up the rest from reference TRBV28 and TRBJ1-4 gives the full variable domain: DVKVTQSSRYLVKRTGEKVFLECVQDMDHENMFWYRQDPGLGLRLIYFSYDVKMKEKGDIPEGYSVSREKKERFSLILESASTNQTSMYLCASSPPGQTEKLFFGSGTQLSVL.

In its sample, this clonotype was seen a few times. Compared with germline, one end of the junction differs, possibly owing to a read error. The chain has TRBV6-5 and TRBJ2-5, with 9 positions matching TRBD1. CDR1 is MNHEY, CDR2 SVGAGI, per germline. CDR3 length: 15 amino acids. For the CDR3, the DNA is TGTGCCAGCAATATCGGACAGGGGCCCCTGGATGAGCAGTCCTTC. Residues: CASNIGQGPLDEQSF.

This clonotype was seen more than once but under ten times. Written as DNA, the CDR3 is TGTGCCATCACGTCTTCGGAAGCGGGAGGGACCCAGTACTTC. It translates to CAITSSEAGGTQYF. The chain couples TRBV10-3 to TRBJ2-5, with 9 bases that match TRBD2. With V trimmed by 7 bases and J by 7 bases, 10 bases remained unmatched. The CDR3 sequence is 14 residues long. The germline V gene encodes CDR1 ENHRY and CDR2 SYGVKD.

This clonotype appeared a few times. The V and J genes are TRBV4-1 and TRBJ2-7; D not resolved. Trimming pared 0 bases from V and 0 bases from J, leaving 6 bases between. Germline values: CDR1 MGHRA, CDR2 YSYEKL. The CDR3 is 14 residues long. The CDR3 region has the DNA TGCGCCAGCAGCCAAGATTCGACCTCCTACGAGCAGTACTTC. Translation: CASSQDSTSYEQYF.

The chain uses TRBV19 and TRBJ2-1, with D unresolved. Trimming removed 7 bases at V and 5 bases at J, with 12 bases between. The germline gives CDR1 LNHDA, CDR2 SQIVND (reference sequence). The CDR3 has 13 amino acids. The CDR3 region has the DNA TGTGCCAGTAAAGTCCCCCTGCACAATGAGCAGTTCTTC. Residues: CASKVPLHNEQFF.

The chain employs TRBV7-2 and TRBJ2-5; the D is unclear. Trimming removed 3 bases from V and 4 bases from J, with 9 bases in between. This CDR3 contains 13 residues. Germline lookup yields CDR1 SGHTA and CDR2 FQGNSA. CDR3 nucleotides: TGTGCCAGCAGCTTGGTGACTCCAGAGACCCAGTACTTC. This translates into CASSLVTPETQYF.

The V gene is TRBV7-2, the J gene TRBJ2-7; no definite D call. CDR1 is SGHTA and CDR2 is FQGNSA in the germline V gene. The V and J ends lost 1 base and 3 bases respectively, with 13 bases between them. The CDR3 length is 15 residues. The CDR3 spells CASSLGGGINYEQYF. CDR3 bases: TGTGCCAGCAGCTTAGGGGGTGGGATAAACTACGAGCAGTACTTC.

In DNA, the CDR3 is TGCAGTGCTACCTCCCTGAGGGGAGCGGGGGAGGGTGAGCAGTTCTTC. Translating it yields CSATSLRGAGEGEQFF. This rearrangement joins TRBV20-1 to TRBJ2-5; 8 nucleotides agree with TRBD2. The tail of the sequence fits TRBJ2-1 better, so the J call may be wrong. The CDR3 runs 16 residues. Looked up from germline, CDR1 is DFQATT and CDR2 is SNEGSKA (reference sequence).

The chain employs TRBV12-3 or TRBV12-4 and TRBJ1-1; TRBD1 agrees at 8 bases. After removal of 6 bases from V and 8 bases from J, the junction contained 11 bases not matched to a gene. The CDR3 has 14 amino acids. This CDR3 reads CASSPHQGALEAFF. The CDR3 coding sequence is TGTGCCAGCAGCCCACATCAGGGGGCCCTCGAAGCTTTCTTT.

The chain is built from TRBV29-1 and TRBJ1-2, with D tentatively TRBD1 (6 bases). V lost 3 bases and J lost 3, with 8 bases in between. CDR3 size: 12 residues. CDR1 is SQVTM and CDR2 is ANQGSEA in the germline V gene. CDR3 residues: CSVDPGDYGYTF. DNA of the CDR3: TGCAGCGTTGATCCAGGGGACTATGGCTACACCTTC. The full variable domain, its missing parts supplied by reference TRBV29-1 and TRBJ1-2, is SAVISQKPSRDICQRGTSLTIQCQVDSQVTMMFWYRQQPGQSLTLIATANQGSEATYESGFVIDKFPISRPNLTFSTLTVSNMSPEDSSIYLCSVDPGDYGYTFGSGTRLTVV.

The J gene is TRBJ1-1, the V gene TRBV16; no firm D call. V was clipped by 1 base and J by 11 bases, with 8 bases between them. CDR3 length equals 11 residues. CDR1 is KGHSY, CDR2 FQNENV, per germline. The CDR3 protein is CASSQLDWAFF. The DNA of the CDR3 is TGTGCCAGCAGCCAATTAGACTGGGCTTTCTTT.